Shown below are 10 T cell receptor beta chains from a single sample sequenced in a study of control samples from healthy donors and cancer patients. The repertoire was sequenced with immunoSEQ multiplex PCR; TCRdb's copy has only in-frame clones and lacks some. The repertoire consists of about 110,000 clones, with roughly nine tenths occurring once and the leading ten covering less than 9%. The sample consisted of blood. The receptors derive from a woman aged 18-29 years in good health.

The chain employs TRBV5-1 and TRBJ2-7; 9 nucleotides line up with TRBD2. This CDR3 region has 17 residues. CDR1 is SGHRS and CDR2 is YFSETQ in the germline V gene. V lost 1 base and J lost 4; bases outside the gene matches: 12. The CDR3 region has the DNA TGCGCCAGCAGCTTGACGAGGCGGGGGGGAAGTCGGTACGAGCAGTACTTC. This encodes CASSLTRRGGSRYEQYF.

The chain combines TRBV28 with TRBJ1-1; 9 bases align to TRBD1. This CDR3 region has 15 residues. The germline V gene has CDR1 MDHEN and CDR2 SYDVKM. With 7 bases clipped from V and 0 bases from J, the junction kept 6 bases outside the gene matches. CDR3 protein: CASTPGTGMNTEAFF. Written as DNA, the CDR3 is TGTGCCAGCACCCCTGGGACAGGGATGAACACTGAAGCTTTCTTT.

This chain links TRBV7-9 with TRBJ1-1; D may be TRBD1 (5 bases). The germline CDR1 and CDR2 sequences are SEHNR and FQNEAQ (reference sequence). V was clipped by 3 bases and J by 11 bases, with 10 bases between them. This CDR3 is built from 11 residues. This CDR3 is CASSFPGDAFF. Here the CDR3 DNA reads TGTGCCAGCAGCTTTCCGGGGGATGCTTTCTTT.

The J gene is TRBJ1-2, the V gene TRBV24-1; D ambiguous. Trimming took off 5 bases at V and 2 bases at J, with 8 bases between the two ends. The CDR3 covers 13 residues. Germline-derived CDR1 and CDR2 are KGHDR and SFDVKD. This chain's CDR3 is CATSGGSNYGYTF. The CDR3 bases are TGTGCCACCAGTGGAGGATCGAACTATGGCTACACCTTC.

The chain uses TRBV6-5 and TRBJ2-7; 9 bases line up with TRBD1. In germline, CDR1 is MNHEY, CDR2 SVGAGI. This CDR3 region has 15 residues. Trimming removed 6 bases from V and 4 bases from J; junction bases left unmatched: 10. The chain's CDR3 is CASRSGQGRGYEQYF. The DNA for the CDR3 is TGTGCCAGCAGATCCGGACAGGGGAGAGGGTACGAGCAGTACTTC.

The rearrangement uses TRBV6-5 and TRBJ2-7; 9 bases are a match to TRBD2. With V trimmed by 6 bases and J by 5 bases, 5 bases remained unmatched. CDR3 length: 13 residues. CDR1 is MNHEY, CDR2 SVGAGI, per germline. CDR3 amino acids: CASRLAGYNEQYF. CDR3 DNA: TGTGCCAGCAGGCTAGCGGGGTACAACGAGCAGTACTTC.

This clone was counted between two and nine times. V usage is TRBV6-5 and J usage is TRBJ1-6, with 7 bases aligning to TRBD1. Per the germline V gene, CDR1 is MNHEY and CDR2 is SVGAGI. Losses at the gene ends were 6 bases for V and 5 bases for J; bases not matched to a gene: 4. This CDR3 is built from 14 residues. CDR3 sequence (DNA): TGTGCCAGCAGGACCGGGACAGATAATTCACCCCTCCACTTT. Amino acid sequence: CASRTGTDNSPLHF.

V is TRBV4-3 and J is TRBJ1-6, with D perhaps matching TRBD1 (6 bases). Per the germline V gene, CDR1 is LGHNA and CDR2 is YSLEER. The V end lost 0 bases, the J end lost 0 bases, and 12 bases lay between the germline ends. The CDR3 runs to 18 residues. The CDR3 sequence: CASSQEKEGGSYNSPLHF. The CDR3 DNA sequence: TGCGCCAGCAGCCAAGAGAAGGAGGGGGGCTCCTATAATTCACCCCTCCACTTT.

V gene TRBV9 combines with J gene TRBJ1-4, with TRBD1 identical over 8 bases. The CDR3 loop spans 17 amino acids. Germline trimming cut 0 bases from V and 8 bases from J; bases unmatched to any gene: 12. The germline V gene encodes CDR1 SGDLS and CDR2 YYNGEE. The CDR3 is CASSVVRARGLREKLFF. The CDR3 DNA is TGTGCCAGCAGCGTAGTAAGGGCCAGGGGGCTCCGCGAAAAACTGTTTTTT.

The chain couples TRBV19 to TRBJ1-5; tentative D call: TRBD1 (6 bases). The CDR3 extends over 19 amino acids. Germline loops: CDR1 LNHDA, CDR2 SQIVND (reference sequence). Deletions cut 6 bases from V and 0 bases from J, with 24 bases between. Here the CDR3 reads CASRGAGPDSLYSNQPQHF. The CDR3 nucleotides are TGTGCCAGTAGGGGGGCTGGTCCGGACAGCCTTTATAGCAATCAGCCCCAGCATTTT.